The rows below give T cell receptor beta chains drawn from one sample of a study of early T cells in non-severe SARS-CoV-2 infection. Each CDR3 protein gets one entry after TCRdb re-called the 5' RACE reads with MiXCR. Here the sample spans roughly 57,000 distinct CDR3 sequences, around 13% being singletons. The sample was whole blood. These receptors were obtained from an adult who was a healthcare worker with PCR-confirmed SARS-CoV-2 infection or an uninfected control (not recorded which). CDR3s include the opening cysteine and the closing phenylalanine or tryptophan. A D gene is named only where the DNA matches it firmly. Clone sizes are given selectively: once, few, many, or a class where the clone is expanded.

j_call d_call v_call clone_size cdr3_aa cdr3_nt
TRBJ2-3 TRBD2 TRBV20-1 few CSATRLAGSTDTQYF TGCAGTGCTACTCGACTAGCGGGGTCCACAGATACGCAGTATTTT
TRBJ2-1 TRBD2 TRBV6-4 few CASSRIPAGGVGNEQFF TGTGCCAGCAGCCGGATTCCGGCGGGGGGCGTTGGGAATGAGCAGTTCTTC
TRBJ1-1 NA TRBV10-2 few CASSLAQITSNTEAFF TGCGCCAGCAGTTTGGCTCAGATTACTTCGAACACTGAAGCTTTCTTT
TRBJ1-2 NA TRBV19 NA CASSIRGAAGYTF TGTGCCAGTAGTATACGGGGCGCGGCTGGCTACACCTTC
TRBJ1-5 TRBD1 TRBV20-1 NA CSATVGGQGHQPQHF TGCAGTGCTACCGTAGGGGGACAGGGACATCAGCCCCAGCATTTT
TRBJ1-5 NA TRBV4-3 few CASSQDPGQHNQPQHF TGCGCCAGCAGCCAAGATCCCGGACAGCACAATCAGCCCCAGCATTTT
TRBJ1-1 NA TRBV20-1 few CSARKDSEAFF TGCAGTGCTAGAAAGGACAGTGAAGCTTTCTTT
TRBJ2-7 NA TRBV29-1 NA CSVRGSSYEQYF TGCAGCGTTAGGGGAAGCTCCTACGAGCAGTACTTC
TRBJ2-7 NA TRBV29-1 few CSVATGSEQYF TGCAGCGTTGCAACAGGGAGCGAGCAGTACTTC
TRBJ2-1 NA TRBV7-9 many CASSPGGSRAGKIPNEQFF TGTGCCAGCAGCCCTGGGGGTTCTAGGGCGGGGAAGATTCCGAATGAGCAGTTCTTC
TRBJ1-3 NA TRBV7-9 NA CASSKRTAPNTIYF TGTGCCAGCAGCAAGAGGACAGCACCAAACACCATATATTTT
TRBJ2-6 TRBD2 TRBV10-1 NA CASCDASGSSGANVLTF TGCGCCAGCTGTGATGCTAGCGGGAGCTCTGGGGCCAACGTCCTGACTTTC
TRBJ2-2 NA TRBV6-6 NA CASSYQGPRGANTGELFF TGTGCCAGCAGTTACCAAGGTCCCAGGGGGGCGAACACCGGGGAGCTGTTTTTT
TRBJ1-2 NA TRBV3-1 many CASTRTGDYGYTF TGTGCCAGCACCAGAACAGGAGACTATGGCTACACCTTC
TRBJ2-3 NA TRBV21-1 NA CASSKAQVGDTQYF TGTGCCAGCAGCAAAGCGCAGGTCGGGGATACGCAGTATTTT
TRBJ2-7 NA TRBV20-1 many CSARDGPDEQYF TGCAGTGCTAGAGATGGGCCCGACGAGCAGTACTTC
TRBJ1-1 TRBD1 TRBV15 few CATSRPQGAAFF TGTGCCACCAGCAGACCACAGGGGGCTGCTTTCTTT
TRBJ2-5 TRBD2 TRBV7-9 few CASSLASGRETQYF TGTGCCAGCAGCTTAGCTAGCGGGAGAGAGACCCAGTACTTC
TRBJ2-7 NA TRBV11-2 few CASTTFRDTREQYF TGTGCCAGCACCACTTTCCGGGACACCCGAGAGCAGTACTTC
TRBJ2-3 TRBD1 TRBV4-3 NA CASSPRPGTGTDTQYF TGCGCCAGCAGCCCTCGACCCGGGACAGGCACAGATACGCAGTATTTT
TRBJ1-2 NA TRBV15 many CATSRDGASNYGYTF TGTGCCACCAGCAGAGATGGGGCCTCTAACTATGGCTACACCTTC
TRBJ2-3 NA TRBV24-1 few CATSGVGTDTQYF TGTGCCACCAGTGGGGTTGGCACAGATACGCAGTATTTT
TRBJ2-7 TRBD2 TRBV6-5 few CASRPSGGRSYEQYF TGTGCCAGCAGACCTAGCGGGGGTCGGTCCTACGAGCAGTACTTC
TRBJ1-1 TRBD1 TRBV6-5 few CASSGVGTGGVEAFF TGTGCCAGCAGTGGAGTCGGGACAGGGGGCGTCGAAGCTTTCTTT
TRBJ2-3 NA TRBV12-3/TRBV12-4 many CASSTTGDTQYF TGTGCCAGCAGTACTACTGGAGATACGCAGTATTTT
TRBJ2-1 NA TRBV7-8 medium-sized CASSSRGSSYNEQFF TGTGCCAGCAGTTCTCGAGGGTCTTCCTACAATGAGCAGTTCTTC
TRBJ2-5 TRBD2 TRBV7-2 many CASSLSASGGLETQYF TGTGCCAGCAGCTTAAGCGCTAGCGGGGGGTTAGAGACCCAGTACTTC
TRBJ2-7 NA TRBV7-9 few CASSLGRGPHEQYF TGTGCCAGCAGCTTAGGGAGGGGGCCGCACGAGCAGTACTTC
TRBJ2-3 NA TRBV19 many CASRTGGTDTQYF TGTGCCAGTAGAACGGGAGGCACAGATACGCAGTATTTT
TRBJ1-1 NA TRBV7-9 NA CACSPSLGKNTEAFF TGTGCCTGCAGCCCCAGCCTAGGAAAGAACACTGAAGCTTTCTTT
TRBJ2-3 TRBD2 TRBV7-9 NA CASSLGRGGTDMQYF TGTGCCAGCAGCTTAGGGCGGGGGGGCACAGATATGCAGTATTTT
TRBJ2-5 TRBD1 TRBV9 NA CASSVGDSDQETQYF TGTGCCAGCAGCGTAGGGGACAGCGACCAAGAGACCCAGTACTTC
TRBJ2-1 TRBD2 TRBV5-6 NA CASSFMGTPGGNEQFF TGTGCCAGCAGCTTTATGGGCACCCCCGGGGGGAATGAGCAGTTCTTC
TRBJ2-3 NA TRBV2 few CASTNRQRSTDTQYF TGTGCCAGCACTAACAGACAGCGGAGCACAGATACGCAGTATTTT
TRBJ1-2 TRBD1 TRBV6-5 NA CASSVFGQDRNGYTF TGTGCCAGCAGCGTATTCGGACAGGATAGGAACGGCTACACCTTC
TRBJ2-5 NA TRBV2 many CASSDGFTRNQETQYF TGTGCCAGCAGTGACGGCTTCACACGGAACCAAGAGACCCAGTACTTC
TRBJ1-5 NA TRBV12-3/TRBV12-4 medium-sized CASSLGRSNQPQHF TGTGCCAGCAGTTTAGGACGGTCCAATCAGCCCCAGCATTTT
TRBJ2-7 NA TRBV11-2 many CASSLEAGLPYEQYF TGTGCCAGCAGCTTAGAGGCGGGGCTTCCGTACGAGCAGTACTTC
TRBJ2-5 TRBD2 TRBV29-1 few CSWQTTSGQETQYF TGCAGCTGGCAGACGACTAGCGGACAAGAGACCCAGTACTTC
TRBJ2-1 TRBD2 TRBV6-6 few CASSELAGGPWNEQFF TGTGCCAGCAGCGAACTAGCGGGGGGGCCGTGGAATGAGCAGTTCTTC
TRBJ2-1 TRBD2 TRBV20-1 NA CSARTSGGSEQFF TGCAGTGCTAGGACTAGCGGGGGGAGTGAGCAGTTCTTC
TRBJ2-7 NA TRBV4-3 many CASSQDSGGLTYEQYF TGCGCCAGCAGCCAAGATTCCGGCGGGTTGACCTACGAGCAGTACTTC
TRBJ2-2 NA TRBV20-1 many CSARLSDTGELFF TGCAGTGCTAGGCTCTCGGACACCGGGGAGCTGTTTTTT
TRBJ2-2 NA TRBV7-9 NA CASKLGTNTGELFF TGTGCCAGCAAATTAGGAACGAACACCGGGGAGCTGTTTTTT
TRBJ2-7 NA TRBV11-2 many CASSLTATAAYEQYF TGTGCCAGCAGCCTAACCGCCACAGCCGCCTACGAGCAGTACTTC
TRBJ1-1 NA TRBV12-5 many CASRLQLNTEAFF TGTGCTAGTAGACTACAGCTGAACACTGAAGCTTTCTTT
TRBJ2-5 NA TRBV19 many CASSIHLGLPGSQYF TGTGCCAGTAGTATCCATTTGGGCCTCCCAGGGTCCCAGTACTTC
TRBJ2-7 TRBD1 TRBV12-3/TRBV12-4 many CASSLRGLNEQYF TGTGCCAGCAGTTTGAGGGGGCTGAACGAGCAGTACTTC
TRBJ2-1 NA TRBV6-1 few CASSELAGAINEQFF TGTGCCAGCAGTGAATTGGCGGGGGCTATAAATGAGCAGTTCTTC
TRBJ2-1 TRBD2 TRBV29-1 NA CSVAGTQRGNGEQFF TGCAGCGTCGCTGGGACTCAGCGGGGTAATGGTGAGCAGTTCTTC
TRBJ1-2 NA TRBV9 many CASTVIFGDGTGFGYTF TGTGCCAGCACCGTGATCTTCGGGGATGGAACAGGGTTTGGCTACACCTTC
TRBJ2-7 NA TRBV18 NA CASSPQGRGGHYEQYF TGTGCCAGCTCACCACAAGGACGCGGAGGGCACTACGAGCAGTACTTC
TRBJ1-1 NA TRBV11-1 many CASSPSLGDGWGTEAFF TGTGCCAGCAGCCCTTCTTTGGGCGACGGCTGGGGCACTGAAGCTTTCTTT
TRBJ2-7 TRBD1 TRBV7-9 many CASSRGQAAIDEQYF TGTGCCAGCAGCAGGGGACAGGCCGCGATCGACGAGCAGTACTTC
TRBJ1-1 NA TRBV7-2 few CASSWARTEAFF TGTGCCAGCAGCTGGGCACGCACTGAAGCTTTCTTT